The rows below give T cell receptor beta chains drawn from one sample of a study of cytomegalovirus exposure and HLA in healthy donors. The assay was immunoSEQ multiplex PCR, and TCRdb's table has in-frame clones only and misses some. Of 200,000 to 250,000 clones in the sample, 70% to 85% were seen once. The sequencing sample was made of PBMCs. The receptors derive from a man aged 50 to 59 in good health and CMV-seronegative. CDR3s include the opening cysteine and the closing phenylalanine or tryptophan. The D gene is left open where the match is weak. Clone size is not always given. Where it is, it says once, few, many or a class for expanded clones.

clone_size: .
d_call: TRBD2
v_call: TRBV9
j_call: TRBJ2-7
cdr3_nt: TGTGCCAGCAGCGGGGGACTAGCGGGAGTTGCCGAGCAGTACTTC
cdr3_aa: CASSGGLAGVAEQYF

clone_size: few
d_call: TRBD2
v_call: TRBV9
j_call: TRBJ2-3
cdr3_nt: TGTGCCAGCAGCGTAGGGAGGCGGGAGTACACAGATACGCAGTATTTT
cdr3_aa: CASSVGRREYTDTQYF

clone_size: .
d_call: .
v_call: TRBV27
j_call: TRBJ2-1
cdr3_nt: TGTGCCAGCAGTTTAAGTCAGTCAGGGGCAAGCTCCTACAATGAGCAGTTCTTC
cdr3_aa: CASSLSQSGASSYNEQFF

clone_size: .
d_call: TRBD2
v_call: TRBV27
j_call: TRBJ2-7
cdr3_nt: TGTGCCAGCAGTTTATTCGGGAAGGCTAGCGGGAGACACGAGCAGTACTTC
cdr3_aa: CASSLFGKASGRHEQYF

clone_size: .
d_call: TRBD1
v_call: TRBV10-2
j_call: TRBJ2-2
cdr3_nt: TGCGCCAGCTTATCCCCAAGGGGGCTGAACACCGGGGAGCTGTTTTTT
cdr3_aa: CASLSPRGLNTGELFF

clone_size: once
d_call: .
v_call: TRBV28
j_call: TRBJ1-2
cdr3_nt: TGTGCCAGCAGTGGTCCGACAGGCCCTAACTATGGCTACACCTTC
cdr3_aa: CASSGPTGPNYGYTF

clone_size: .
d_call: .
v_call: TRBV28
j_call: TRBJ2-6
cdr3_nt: TGTGCCAGCAGTCCCAGGGGAAGCGGACGCTCTGGGGCCAACGTCCTGACTTTC
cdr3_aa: CASSPRGSGRSGANVLTF

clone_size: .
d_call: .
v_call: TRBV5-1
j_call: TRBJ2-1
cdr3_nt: TGCGCCAGCAGCTCTACGAGTTACAATGAGCAGTTCTTC
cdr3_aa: CASSSTSYNEQFF

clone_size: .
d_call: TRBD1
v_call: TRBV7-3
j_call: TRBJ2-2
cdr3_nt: TGTGCCAGCAGCAGACAGGGCGCGAACACCGGGGAGCTGTTTTTT
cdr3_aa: CASSRQGANTGELFF

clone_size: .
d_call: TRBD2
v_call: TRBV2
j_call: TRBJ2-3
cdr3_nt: TGTGCCAGCATAGGGCTAGCGGGGTTGAGCACAGATACGCAGTATTTT
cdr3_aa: CASIGLAGLSTDTQYF

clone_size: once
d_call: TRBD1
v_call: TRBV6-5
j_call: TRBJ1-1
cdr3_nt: TGTGCCAGCAACAGGGGTAACACTGAAGCTTTCTTT
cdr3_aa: CASNRGNTEAFF

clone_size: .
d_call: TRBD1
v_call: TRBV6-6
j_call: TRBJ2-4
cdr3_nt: TGTGCCAGCAGTTACTCGGGACAGGGGGCAAACATTCAGTACTTC
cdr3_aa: CASSYSGQGANIQYF